This TCR beta chain came from a study of T-cell memory formation after mild COVID-19. Study information: Clusters of TCRs were largely donor specific.

TCRdb processed the 5' RACE reads anew with MiXCR; each CDR3 protein has one entry. This repertoire shows under 85,000 distinct CDR3 sequences, approximately 14% found once; its top ten account for roughly 33%. Study findings and constraints: Among clones peaking at day 37 in the second wave, SARS-CoV-2 specificity remained unconfirmed.

This clonotype appeared a few times. Its target is unknown. This receptor was obtained from an adult woman who had mild COVID-19 (a few samples of this study predate the infection). Cell type and time point are not known. The sequenced sample was PBMCs or a T cell subset sorted from them (not recorded which).

CDR3 nucleotides: TGTGCCAGCAGCGGGGACACCGATAACTATGGCTACACCTTC. This gives the protein CASSGDTDNYGYTF. The chain is built from TRBV9 and TRBJ1-2; D possibly corresponds to TRBD1 (6 bases). Trimming cost V 3 bases and J 1 base, with 10 bases left between them. Looked up from germline, CDR1 is SGDLS and CDR2 is YYNGEE. The CDR3 covers 14 residues.